Shown below are 19 T cell receptor beta chains from a single sample sequenced in a study of vaccination effects on CD4 cells after COVID-19. In the ViraFEST assay, antigen-specific CD4+ clonotypes were identified by expansion after peptide-pool stimulation. Cells that had been cultured for roughly ten days were the source of isolated CD4+ T cells. Having tested negative for nucleocapsid antibodies, the vaccine recipients showed no prior SARS-CoV-2 infection. The method was immunoSEQ multiplex PCR; TCRdb's version includes in-frame clones alone and lacks a portion of them. Seen here are under 40,000 clones, about 80% observed once, and the top ten hold around 25%. Their target antigens are unknown. The sequencing here drew on CD4+ T cells from PBMCs cultured with HCoV-OC43 spike peptides, taken before COVID-19 vaccination. Subset reported: HCoV-OC43 spike overlapping peptide pool stimulation. The receptors originated from a human donor who received a COVID-19 vaccine.

The rearrangement uses TRBV7-9 and TRBJ1-6; D is possibly TRBD1 (5 bases). The V end was cut by 3 bases, the J end by 10 bases, with 13 bases between. The CDR3 extends over 14 amino acids. Per germline, CDR1 SEHNR and CDR2 FQNEAQ (reference sequence). The CDR3 region is CASSFGQSGSPLHF. The CDR3 coding sequence is TGTGCCAGCAGCTTCGGACAATCTGGGTCACCCCTCCACTTT.

J is TRBJ2-2 and V is TRBV6-6, with D possibly TRBD2 on 6 matching bases. The CDR3 extends over 14 amino acids. Germline CDR1 reads MNHNY; CDR2 reads SVGAGI (reference sequence). Trimming removed 7 bases at V and 8 bases at J, with 17 bases between. The CDR3 loop reads CASTLSGGLGELFF. CDR3 nucleotide sequence: TGTGCCAGCACCCTTAGCGGCGGTTTGGGGGAGCTGTTTTTT.

The chain employs TRBV5-1 and TRBJ1-4, with 8 nucleotides matching TRBD1. CDR1 is SGHRS, CDR2 YFSETQ, per germline. This CDR3 spans 14 amino acids. Germline trimming cut 0 bases from V and 5 bases from J; bases unmatched to any gene: 0. The CDR3 reads CASSLDRGNEKLFF. The CDR3 coding sequence is TGCGCCAGCAGCTTGGACAGGGGGAATGAAAAACTGTTTTTT.

This clone was seen more than once but under ten times. V is TRBV4-2 and J is TRBJ1-4, with TRBD1 matching over 7 bases. The CDR3 spans 14 residues. Germline V lookup: CDR1 LGHNA, CDR2 YNFKEQ. V dropped 8 bases and J dropped 7; count of bases not matched to a gene: 10. This chain's CDR3 is CASQGRDRAEKLFF. The CDR3 DNA reads TGTGCCAGCCAAGGCCGGGACAGAGCTGAAAAACTGTTTTTT.

The V gene is TRBV30, the J gene TRBJ1-2; no definite D call. V was shortened by 1 base and J by 1 base, with 7 bases between the two germline ends. CDR3 length: 13 amino acids. Germline CDR1 reads GTSNPN; CDR2 reads SVGIG (reference sequence). CDR3 nucleotides: TGTGCCTGGAGTGGGCCCCATAACTATGGCTACACCTTC. Protein sequence: CAWSGPHNYGYTF.

The rearrangement links TRBV12-3 or TRBV12-4 to TRBJ1-3; a weak D match, TRBD1 (5 bases). The CDR3 covers 12 residues. V lost 6 bases to trimming and J lost 2 bases, with 5 bases between them. As DNA, the CDR3 is TGTGCCAGCAGGGGGCCTGGAAACACCATATATTTT. Protein: CASRGPGNTIYF.

This chain connects TRBV28 to TRBJ1-1; the D is unclear. The CDR3 is made up of 11 amino acids. In germline, CDR1 is MDHEN, CDR2 SYDVKM. With 7 bases removed from V and 0 bases from J, the gap between germline ends came to 3 bases. The CDR3 coding sequence is TGTGCCAGCACCCTGAACACTGAAGCTTTCTTT. It yields the protein CASTLNTEAFF.

The V and J genes are TRBV30 and TRBJ1-6; possible D gene TRBD1, 6 bases. Germline V CDR1 and CDR2: GTSNPN, SVGIG (reference sequence). V gave up 6 bases and J gave up 4 bases, with 22 bases separating them. The CDR3 runs to 17 residues. The CDR3 reads CACQPPSGGLYNSPLHF. The DNA for the CDR3 is TGTGCCTGCCAACCCCCCTCGGGGGGGCTTTATAATTCACCCCTCCACTTT.

This chain links TRBV10-3 with TRBJ2-5; TRBD2 might be the D (5 bases). This CDR3 is 15 amino acids long. The ends were cut back, 6 bases at V and 5 bases at J, with 19 bases in the middle. Germline loops: CDR1 ENHRY, CDR2 SYGVKD. The CDR3, as DNA: TGTGCCATCAGGCCCAGTAGCGCAGCTACCGAGACCCAGTACTTC. It encodes CAIRPSSAATETQYF.

The chain links TRBV12-3 or TRBV12-4 to TRBJ2-4; D gene unclear. Between the trimmed V and J ends, which lost 5 bases and 4 bases, there was a span of 6 bases. CDR3 length equals 12 residues. CDR3 in amino acids: CASSLTKNIQYF. The CDR3, as DNA: TGTGCCAGCAGTCTTACTAAAAACATTCAGTACTTC.

The chain joins TRBV6-5 to TRBJ2-1, with no clear D. Germline V CDR1 and CDR2: MNHEY, SVGAGI. Trimming took off 1 base at V and 10 bases at J, with 14 bases between the two ends. The CDR3 length is 14 residues. CDR3 in DNA: TGTGCCAGCAGTTACTTGCCTCAAAGTGGAGAGCAGTTCTTC. Its protein product is CASSYLPQSGEQFF.

CDR3 in DNA: TGTGCCAGTAGTATGGGCAGCTCAGGGGATACGCAGTATTTT. Protein product: CASSMGSSGDTQYF. V is TRBV19 and J is TRBJ2-3; D is perhaps TRBD1 (5 bases). There are 14 residues in the CDR3. Germline V CDR1 and CDR2: LNHDA, SQIVND (reference sequence). V was trimmed by 3 bases and J by 6 bases, leaving 13 bases between them.

The J gene is TRBJ2-5, the V gene TRBV3-1 (or the pseudogene TRBV3-2); no reliable D call. Germline V gives CDR1 LGHDT, CDR2 YNNKEL (reference sequence). V lost 1 base, J lost 6 bases, and 9 bases lay in between. This CDR3 contains 13 residues. CDR3 bases: TGTGCCAGCAGCCAAGTAAGCCGCAAGACCCAGTACTTC. Translated, it gives CASSQVSRKTQYF.

The genes are TRBV5-1 and TRBJ2-7, with 9 positions matching TRBD1. This CDR3 has 14 residues. Germline V lookup: CDR1 SGHRS, CDR2 YFSETQ. J lost 3 bases, V lost 4 bases, and 5 bases had no gene match. CDR3 in amino acids: CASSEDRGFYEQYF. Written as DNA, the CDR3 is TGCGCCAGCAGCGAGGACAGGGGCTTCTACGAGCAGTACTTC.

The V gene is TRBV6-2 or TRBV6-3, the J gene TRBJ2-7, with D perhaps matching TRBD1 (5 bases). The CDR3 length is 15 residues. V was trimmed by 6 bases and J by 4 bases, leaving 19 bases between them. The germline gives CDR1 MNHEY, CDR2 SVGEGT. The CDR3 loop is CASSPLGVMKYEQYF. As DNA, the CDR3 is TGTGCCAGCAGCCCCCTAGGGGTCATGAAGTACGAGCAGTACTTC.

The CDR3 DNA sequence: TGCAGTGCTAGAAACTACAATGAGCAGTTCTTC. Its protein product is CSARNYNEQFF. The chain carries TRBV20-1 and TRBJ2-1; D ambiguous. V was cut by 2 bases and J by 3 bases, with 2 bases left in between. The length of the CDR3 is 11 residues. Germline V lookup: CDR1 DFQATT, CDR2 SNEGSKA (reference sequence).

This chain links TRBV28 with TRBJ2-3, with D perhaps matching TRBD2 (6 bases). CDR1 is MDHEN, CDR2 SYDVKM, per germline. V was cut by 3 bases and J by 3 bases, with 13 bases left in between. The length of the CDR3 is 15 residues. In DNA form, the CDR3 reads TGTGCCAGCAGTTTTCCCATGGGACTGACAGATACGCAGTATTTT. It is translated as CASSFPMGLTDTQYF.

The chain carries TRBV4-1 and TRBJ1-3; 8 positions match TRBD1. This CDR3 region has 17 residues. CDR1 and CDR2 from the germline V gene are MGHRA and YSYEKL. Trimming removed 1 base from V and 3 bases from J; junction bases left unmatched: 8. The CDR3 DNA sequence: TGCGCCAGCAGCCAAGTCGGTCTGACAGGGGATGGAAACACCATATATTTT. Amino acids: CASSQVGLTGDGNTIYF.

The V and J genes are TRBV6-5 and TRBJ2-7, with 8 positions matching TRBD1. V trimming: 6 bases; J trimming: 4 bases; junction bases outside the gene matches: 11. The germline CDR1 and CDR2 sequences are MNHEY and SVGAGI. The CDR3 is 15 residues long. CDR3 amino acids: CASSLQGQGKYEQYF. The CDR3 DNA is TGTGCCAGCAGCCTCCAAGGACAGGGAAAATACGAGCAGTACTTC.